Each of the 11 T cell receptor beta chains below was sequenced from the same sample in a study of blood T cell repertoires in COVID-19. The data were produced by immunoSEQ multiplex PCR, yet TCRdb's version contains in-frame clones alone and is incomplete. The sample gives 60,000 to 70,000 clones, about nine tenths of which show up once; approximately 45% is in the top ten. The sequenced sample consisted of peripheral blood. The source of these receptors is a woman between 55 and 75 years old with COVID-19, enrolled during active disease.

This chain connects TRBV18 to TRBJ1-3, with a weak D call TRBD1 (5 bases). This CDR3 contains 16 residues. Germline loops: CDR1 KGHSH, CDR2 LQKENI. V lost 3 bases to trimming and J lost 0 bases, with 12 bases between them. The CDR3 DNA sequence: TGTGCCAGCTCACCGACAGTCTCCATCTCTGGAAACACCATATATTTT. Translation gives CASSPTVSISGNTIYF.

This clone was detected once. This sequence joins TRBV11-3 and TRBJ2-2; 7 nucleotides align to TRBD1. The CDR3 is made up of 13 amino acids. V shed 6 bases, J shed 4 bases, and the junction held 2 bases outside the gene matches. Germline CDR1 and CDR2: SGHNT and YENEEA. CDR3 nucleotides: TGTGCCAGCAGGGGACAGAGCACCGGGGAGCTGTTTTTT. Translating it yields CASRGQSTGELFF.

This chain connects TRBV19 to TRBJ1-3, with D perhaps TRBD1 (5 bases). Trimming took 9 bases from V and 1 from J, leaving 10 bases between them. The CDR3 spans 13 residues. Germline CDR1 and CDR2: LNHDA and SQIVND (reference sequence). The CDR3 nucleotides read TGTGCCAGCACAGGCGTTTCTGGAAACACCATATATTTT. This encodes CASTGVSGNTIYF.

The genes are TRBV5-1 and TRBJ2-3, with 10 bases that match TRBD1. CDR1 is SGHRS, CDR2 YFSETQ, per germline. The J segment lost 2 bases and the V segment lost 3 bases, leaving 6 bases of the junction unmatched. The CDR3 loop spans 16 amino acids. The CDR3 sequence is CASSYGTGDPTDTQYF. Here the CDR3 DNA reads TGCGCCAGCAGCTACGGGACAGGGGACCCCACAGATACGCAGTATTTT.

The chain joins TRBV9 to TRBJ2-1, with 7 positions matching TRBD2. V gave up 4 bases and J gave up 3 bases; unmatched junction bases: 13. The length of the CDR3 is 17 residues. Looked up from germline, CDR1 is SGDLS and CDR2 is YYNGEE. The DNA of the CDR3 is TGTGCCAGCAGCACAACAGAACTAGCGCTTCGCTACAATGAGCAGTTCTTC. It encodes CASSTTELALRYNEQFF.

The CDR3 reads CASRDWGGVNEKLFF. The CDR3, as DNA: TGTGCCAGCAGGGACTGGGGGGGGGTTAATGAAAAACTGTTTTTT. The chain joins TRBV6-5 to TRBJ1-4, with a tentative D call TRBD1 (5 bases). Trimming took off 6 bases at V and 4 bases at J, with 15 bases between the two ends. Germline assignment: CDR1 MNHEY and CDR2 SVGAGI. The CDR3 sequence is 15 residues long.

This rearrangement joins TRBV6-6 to TRBJ1-5; D may be TRBD1 (5 bases). Germline V gene data show CDR1 as MNHNY and CDR2 as SVGAGI (reference sequence). This CDR3 contains 13 residues. Deletions cut 2 bases from V and 5 bases from J, with 7 bases between. The CDR3 protein is CASSYIGDQPQHF. The CDR3 DNA reads TGTGCCAGCAGTTACATAGGGGATCAGCCCCAGCATTTT.

V and J are TRBV4-2 and TRBJ2-1, with TRBD1 identical over 12 bases. The CDR3 spans 19 residues. Germline V gives CDR1 LGHNA, CDR2 YNFKEQ. V shed 0 bases, J shed 9 bases, and the junction held 15 bases outside the gene matches. DNA for the CDR3: TGTGCCAGCAGCCAAGAGGGGCCGGAACCGGGACAGGGGGCATCTGAGCAGTTCTTC. This sequence encodes CASSQEGPEPGQGASEQFF.

The chain uses TRBV4-3 and TRBJ1-4; D might be TRBD1 (6 bases). V was cut by 2 bases and J by 2 bases, with 15 bases left in between. Looked up from germline, CDR1 is LGHNA and CDR2 is YSLEER. The CDR3 is 17 amino acids. The CDR3 region is CASSQTRTGITNEKLFF. In nucleotides, the CDR3 is TGCGCCAGCAGCCAAACCCGAACAGGGATCACTAATGAAAAACTGTTTTTT.

V usage is TRBV7-9 and J usage is TRBJ1-6; D may be TRBD1 (5 bases). V lost 5 bases to trimming and J lost 12 bases, with 14 bases between them. CDR1 and CDR2 from the germline V gene are SEHNR and FQNEAQ (reference sequence). This CDR3 has 13 amino acids. Here the CDR3 reads CASSLGGFGPLHF. The CDR3 region has the DNA TGTGCCAGCAGCCTGGGGGGTTTTGGACCCCTCCACTTT. Filled out from reference TRBV7-9 and TRBJ1-6, the complete variable domain reads DTGVSQNPRHKITKRGQNVTFRCDPISEHNRLYWYRQTLGQGPEFLTYFQNEAQLEKSRLLSDRFSAERPKGSFSTLEIQRTEQGDSAMYLCASSLGGFGPLHFGNGTRLTVT.

The chain uses TRBV6-5 and TRBJ2-7; 8 nucleotides align to TRBD1. CDR1 is MNHEY, CDR2 SVGAGI, per germline. Losses at the gene ends were 7 bases for V and 2 bases for J; bases not matched to a gene: 7. The length of the CDR3 is 14 residues. The CDR3 region has the DNA TGTGCCAGCACCACGGACAGGGTAACCTACGAGCAGTACTTC. Its protein is CASTTDRVTYEQYF.